Listed below are T cell receptor beta chains from one sample, sequenced in a study of blood T cells in healthy people across ages. TCRdb re-analysed the 5' RACE reads in MiXCR, keeping a single row per CDR3 protein. The sample lists 1.5 million to 2 million distinct CDR3 sequences; about 49% were seen once. The sequenced sample was blood. The source is a woman aged 40 to 50 in good health. CDR3s include the opening cysteine and the closing phenylalanine or tryptophan. D genes are given only for firm matches. Size is stated for part of the rows, as once, few or many counts, or as a class when the clone is expanded.

D,J,V,size,DNA,CDR3
.,TRBJ1-2,TRBV20-1,.,TGCAGTGCTAGAGATCGGGGCAGGGATTTGAGCGGCTACACCTTC,CSARDRGRDLSGYTF
.,TRBJ2-5,TRBV7-9,few,TGTGCCAGCAGCTTAGCGTTGGGGATCCAAGAGACCCAGTACTTC,CASSLALGIQETQYF
.,TRBJ1-4,TRBV27,.,TGTGCCAGCAGTTTCGGAAGGACCACGGGCATTAATGAAAAACTGTTTTTT,CASSFGRTTGINEKLFF
TRBD2,TRBJ2-3,TRBV24-1,.,TGTGCCACGTCGGGGGCTAGCGGGAGAACAGATACGCAGTATTTT,CATSGASGRTDTQYF
.,TRBJ2-7,TRBV10-3,.,TGTGCCATCAGCCCTCGGGGCCCCTACGAGCAGTACTTC,CAISPRGPYEQYF
.,TRBJ2-5,TRBV20-1,.,TGCAGTGCTAGAAGGGGGGGCCAAGAGACCAAGTACTTC,CSARRGGQETKYF
TRBD1,TRBJ2-4,TRBV12-3/TRBV12-4,.,TGTGCCAGCAGCCTACTCGGACAGGGAGCTAACATTCAGTACTTC,CASSLLGQGANIQYF
TRBD1,TRBJ2-3,TRBV6-2/TRBV6-3,.,TGTGCCGGCAGTTCCGGACAGGCCCGCACGTATACGCAGTATTTT,CAGSSGQARTYTQYF
.,TRBJ1-1,TRBV6-2/TRBV6-3,.,TGTGCCAGCAGTGGTCATCGGGGTCTGAACACTGAAGCTTTCTTT,CASSGHRGLNTEAFF
TRBD2,TRBJ2-1,TRBV20-1,few,TGCAGTGCTAGAGATCTTATGACGGGGGGGCCGGTCAATGAGCAGTTCTTC,CSARDLMTGGPVNEQFF
TRBD1,TRBJ2-1,TRBV5-1,.,TGCGCCAGCAGCCCCGGGACAGGGGGTTACTACAATGAGCAGTTCTTC,CASSPGTGGYYNEQFF